This T cell receptor (beta chain) was found in a study of beta chain features in type 1 diabetes. Germline CDR1 is SEHNR and CDR2 is FQNEAQ (reference sequence). Trimming took 6 bases from V and 1 from J, leaving 9 bases between them. The CDR3 is 13 residues long. Comments on this clone: Antigen: not known.

Study-level findings and limits: More deletions and fewer insertions at VDJ junctions were found in patients with type 1 diabetes.

What was sequenced were expressed TCRB transcripts, since all of the isolated RNA had been reverse transcribed. Clones were sequenced by immunoSEQ multiplex PCR, and TCRdb holds only the in-frame ones, with some missing. The table lists 360,000 or so clones, roughly a fifth of them singletons. The sample was naive CD4+ T cells from blood. This clonotype originated in a young woman in good health. J is TRBJ1-2 and V is TRBV7-9; D unresolved. CDR3 in DNA: TGTGCCAGCAGTCCCCAGGTTAACTATGGCTACACCTTC. It encodes CASSPQVNYGYTF. Complete variable domain (other parts from reference TRBV7-9 and TRBJ1-2): DTGVSQNPRHKITKRGQNVTFRCDPISEHNRLYWYRQTLGQGPEFLTYFQNEAQLEKSRLLSDRFSAERPKGSFSTLEIQRTEQGDSAMYLCASSPQVNYGYTFGSGTRLTVV.